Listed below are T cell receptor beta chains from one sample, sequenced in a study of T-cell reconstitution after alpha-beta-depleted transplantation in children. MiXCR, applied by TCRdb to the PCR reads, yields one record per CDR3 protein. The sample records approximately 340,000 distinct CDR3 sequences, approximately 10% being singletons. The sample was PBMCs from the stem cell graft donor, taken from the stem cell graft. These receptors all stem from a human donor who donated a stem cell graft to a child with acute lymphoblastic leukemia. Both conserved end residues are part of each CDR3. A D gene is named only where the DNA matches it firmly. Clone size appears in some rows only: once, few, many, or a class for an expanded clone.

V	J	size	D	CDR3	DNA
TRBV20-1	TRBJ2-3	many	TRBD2	CSAGLTSGSLDTQYF	TGCAGTGCTGGCCTGACTAGCGGGAGCCTTGATACGCAGTATTTT
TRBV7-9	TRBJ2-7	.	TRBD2	CASSLATSGKGEQYF	TGTGCCAGCAGCTTAGCGACTAGCGGGAAAGGAGAGCAGTACTTC
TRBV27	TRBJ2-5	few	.	CASSYKGGGTQYF	TGTGCCAGCAGTTATAAGGGCGGTGGGACCCAGTACTTC
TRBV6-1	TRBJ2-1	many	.	CASIGSGSYNEQFF	TGTGCCAGCATTGGGAGCGGCTCCTACAATGAGCAGTTCTTC
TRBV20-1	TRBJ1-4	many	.	CSASFPQVLSEKLFF	TGCAGTGCTAGTTTCCCTCAGGTCCTATCCGAAAAACTGTTTTTT
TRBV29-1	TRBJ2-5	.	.	CSVSALLQETQYF	TGCAGCGTTTCCGCTCTACTACAAGAGACCCAGTACTTC
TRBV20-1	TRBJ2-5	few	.	CSAASSGAAEETQYF	TGCAGTGCTGCATCCTCAGGGGCGGCCGAAGAGACCCAGTACTTC
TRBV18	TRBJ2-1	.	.	CASSPPWPAEQLF	TGTGCCAGCTCACCACCGTGGCCGGCTGAGCAGTTATTC
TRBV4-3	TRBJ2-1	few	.	CASSQDPGESEQFF	TGCGCCAGCAGCCAAGATCCCGGGGAAAGTGAGCAGTTCTTC
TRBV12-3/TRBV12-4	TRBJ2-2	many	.	CASSLLASPLSGELFF	TGTGCCAGCAGTTTATTGGCTAGCCCCTTGTCCGGGGAGCTGTTTTTT
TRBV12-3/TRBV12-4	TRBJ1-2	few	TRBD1	CASSLAGQGDLYGYTF	TGTGCCAGCAGTTTGGCAGGACAGGGGGATCTCTATGGCTACACCTTC